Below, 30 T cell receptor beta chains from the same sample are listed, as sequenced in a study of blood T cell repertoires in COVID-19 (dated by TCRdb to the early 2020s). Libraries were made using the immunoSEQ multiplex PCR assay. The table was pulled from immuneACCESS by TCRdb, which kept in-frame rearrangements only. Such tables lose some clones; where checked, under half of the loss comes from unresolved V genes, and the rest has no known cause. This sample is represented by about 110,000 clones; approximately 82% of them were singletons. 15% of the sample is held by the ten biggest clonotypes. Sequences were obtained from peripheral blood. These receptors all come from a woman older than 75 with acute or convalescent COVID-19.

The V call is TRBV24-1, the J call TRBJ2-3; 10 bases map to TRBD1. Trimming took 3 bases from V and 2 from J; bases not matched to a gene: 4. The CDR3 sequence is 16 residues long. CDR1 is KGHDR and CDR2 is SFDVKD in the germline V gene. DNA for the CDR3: TGTGCCACCAGTGATCCGGGACAGGGGACCACAGATACGCAGTATTTT. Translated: CATSDPGQGTTDTQYF.

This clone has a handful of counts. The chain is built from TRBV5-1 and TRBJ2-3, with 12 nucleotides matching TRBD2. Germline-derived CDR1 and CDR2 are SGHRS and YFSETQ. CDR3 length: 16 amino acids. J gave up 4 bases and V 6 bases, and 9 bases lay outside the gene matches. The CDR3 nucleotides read TGCGCCAGCACCCTAGCGGGAGGGCTTAGGGCAGATACGCAGTATTTT. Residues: CASTLAGGLRADTQYF. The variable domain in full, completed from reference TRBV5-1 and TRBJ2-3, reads KAGVTQTPRYLIKTRGQQVTLSCSPISGHRSVSWYQQTPGQGLQFLFEYFSETQRNKGNFPGRFSGRQFSNSRSEMNVSTLELGDSALYLCASTLAGGLRADTQYFGPGTRLTVL.

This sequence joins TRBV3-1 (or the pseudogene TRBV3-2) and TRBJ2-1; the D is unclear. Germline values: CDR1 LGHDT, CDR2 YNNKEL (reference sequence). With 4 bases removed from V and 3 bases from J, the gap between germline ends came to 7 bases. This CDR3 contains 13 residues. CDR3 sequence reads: CASSPPGYNEQFF. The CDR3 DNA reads TGTGCCAGCAGCCCCCCGGGCTACAATGAGCAGTTCTTC.

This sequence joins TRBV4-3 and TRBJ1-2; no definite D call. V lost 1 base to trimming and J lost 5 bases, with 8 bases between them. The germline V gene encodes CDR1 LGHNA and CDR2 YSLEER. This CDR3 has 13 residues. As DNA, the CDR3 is TGCGCCAGCAGCCAAGCGCGGGGTTATGGCTACACCTTC. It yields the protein CASSQARGYGYTF.

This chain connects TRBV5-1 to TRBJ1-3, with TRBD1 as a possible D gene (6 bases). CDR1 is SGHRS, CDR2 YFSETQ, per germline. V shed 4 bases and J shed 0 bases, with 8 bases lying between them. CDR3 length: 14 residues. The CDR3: CASSRTDSGNTIYF. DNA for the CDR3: TGCGCCAGCAGCCGGACAGACTCTGGAAACACCATATATTTT.

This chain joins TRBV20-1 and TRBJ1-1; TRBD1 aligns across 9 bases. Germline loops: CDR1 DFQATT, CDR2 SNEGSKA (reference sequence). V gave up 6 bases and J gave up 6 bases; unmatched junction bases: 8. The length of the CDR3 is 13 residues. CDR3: CSASGTGTAEAFF. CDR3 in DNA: TGCAGTGCGAGTGGGACAGGGACTGCTGAAGCTTTCTTT.

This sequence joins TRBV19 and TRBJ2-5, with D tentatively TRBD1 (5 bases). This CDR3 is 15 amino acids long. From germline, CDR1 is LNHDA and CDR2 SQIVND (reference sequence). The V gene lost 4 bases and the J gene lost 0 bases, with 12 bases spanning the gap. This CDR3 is CASSTGQSHQETQYF. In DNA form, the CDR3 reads TGTGCCAGTAGTACCGGACAAAGCCACCAAGAGACCCAGTACTTC.

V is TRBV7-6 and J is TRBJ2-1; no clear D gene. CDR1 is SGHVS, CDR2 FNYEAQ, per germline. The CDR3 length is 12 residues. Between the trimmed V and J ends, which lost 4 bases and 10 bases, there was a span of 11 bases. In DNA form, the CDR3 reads TGTGCCAGCAGCTACGAGGCTACGGAGCAGTTCTTC. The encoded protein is CASSYEATEQFF.

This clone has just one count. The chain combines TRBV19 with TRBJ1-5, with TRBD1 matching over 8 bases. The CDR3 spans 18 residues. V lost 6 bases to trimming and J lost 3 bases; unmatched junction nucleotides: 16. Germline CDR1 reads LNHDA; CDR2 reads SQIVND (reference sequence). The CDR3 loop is CASSHRRSQGANNQPQHF. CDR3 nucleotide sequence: TGTGCCAGTAGCCATAGAAGGTCGCAGGGGGCCAACAATCAGCCCCAGCATTTT.

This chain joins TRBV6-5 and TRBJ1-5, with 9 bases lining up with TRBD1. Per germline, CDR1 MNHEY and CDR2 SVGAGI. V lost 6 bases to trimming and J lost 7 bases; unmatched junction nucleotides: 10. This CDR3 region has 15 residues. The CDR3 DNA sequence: TGTGCCAGCAGCCTCGGACAGGGGATAAGACAGCCCCAGCATTTT. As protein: CASSLGQGIRQPQHF.

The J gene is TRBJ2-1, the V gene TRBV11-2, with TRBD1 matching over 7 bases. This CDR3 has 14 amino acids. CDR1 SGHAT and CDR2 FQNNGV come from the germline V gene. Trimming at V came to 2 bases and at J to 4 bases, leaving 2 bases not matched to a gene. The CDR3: CASSLRTGYNEQFF. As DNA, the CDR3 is TGTGCCAGCAGCTTACGGACAGGATACAATGAGCAGTTCTTC.

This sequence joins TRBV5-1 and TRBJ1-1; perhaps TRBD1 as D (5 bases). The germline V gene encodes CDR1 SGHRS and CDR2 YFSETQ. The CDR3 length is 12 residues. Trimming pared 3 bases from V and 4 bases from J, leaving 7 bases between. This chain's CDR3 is CASSSQGTEAFF. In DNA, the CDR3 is TGCGCCAGCAGCTCCCAGGGCACTGAAGCTTTCTTT.

The CDR3 bases are TGTGCCAGCAACCCAGGAGGGGTCCCTCGGAATGAGCAGTTCTTC. It encodes CASNPGGVPRNEQFF. The chain employs TRBV2 and TRBJ2-1; possibly TRBD2 for D (6 bases). Trimming cost V 7 bases and J 7 bases, with 20 bases left between them. The germline gives CDR1 SNHLY, CDR2 FYNNEI. CDR3 length: 15 residues.

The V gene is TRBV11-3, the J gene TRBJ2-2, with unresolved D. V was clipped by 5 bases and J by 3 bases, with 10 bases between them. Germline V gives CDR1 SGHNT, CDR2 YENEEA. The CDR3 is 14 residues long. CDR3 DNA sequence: TGTGCCAGCAGCCCACCTGGGCACACCGGGGAGCTGTTTTTT. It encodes CASSPPGHTGELFF.

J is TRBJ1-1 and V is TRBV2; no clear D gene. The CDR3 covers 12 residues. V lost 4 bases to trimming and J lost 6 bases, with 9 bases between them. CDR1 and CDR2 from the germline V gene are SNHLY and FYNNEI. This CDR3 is CASSGNGPEAFF. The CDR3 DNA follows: TGTGCCAGCAGTGGTAACGGTCCTGAAGCTTTCTTT.

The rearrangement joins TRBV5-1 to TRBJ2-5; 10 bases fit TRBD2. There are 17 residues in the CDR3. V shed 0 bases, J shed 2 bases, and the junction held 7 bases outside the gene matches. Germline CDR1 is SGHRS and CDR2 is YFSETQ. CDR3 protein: CASSLGSLAGAQETQYF. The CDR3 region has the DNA TGCGCCAGCAGCTTGGGTTCGCTAGCGGGAGCGCAAGAGACCCAGTACTTC.

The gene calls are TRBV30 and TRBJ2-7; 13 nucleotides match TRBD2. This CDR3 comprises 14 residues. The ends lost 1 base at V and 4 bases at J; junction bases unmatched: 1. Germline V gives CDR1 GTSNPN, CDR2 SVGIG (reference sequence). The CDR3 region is CAWSAGLAGYEQYV. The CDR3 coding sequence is TGTGCCTGGAGTGCGGGACTAGCGGGGTACGAGCAGTACGTC.

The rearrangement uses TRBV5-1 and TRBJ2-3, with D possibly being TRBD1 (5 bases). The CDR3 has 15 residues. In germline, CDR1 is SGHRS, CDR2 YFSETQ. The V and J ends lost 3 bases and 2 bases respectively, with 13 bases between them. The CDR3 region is CASSYRQPYTDTQYF. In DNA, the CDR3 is TGCGCCAGCAGCTACCGACAGCCCTACACAGATACGCAGTATTTT.

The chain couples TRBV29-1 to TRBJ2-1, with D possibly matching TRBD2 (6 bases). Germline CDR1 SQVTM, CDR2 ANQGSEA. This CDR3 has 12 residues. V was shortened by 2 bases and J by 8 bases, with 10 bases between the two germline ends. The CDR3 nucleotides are TGCAGCGTTGAAAGGAGGGACGATGAGCAGTTCTTC. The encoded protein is CSVERRDDEQFF.

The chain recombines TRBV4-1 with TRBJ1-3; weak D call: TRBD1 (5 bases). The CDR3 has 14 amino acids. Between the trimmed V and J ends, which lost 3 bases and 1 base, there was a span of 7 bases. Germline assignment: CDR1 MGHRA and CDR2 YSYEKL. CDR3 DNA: TGCGCCAGCAGCCAGCGGGGGTCTGGAAACACCATATATTTT. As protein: CASSQRGSGNTIYF.

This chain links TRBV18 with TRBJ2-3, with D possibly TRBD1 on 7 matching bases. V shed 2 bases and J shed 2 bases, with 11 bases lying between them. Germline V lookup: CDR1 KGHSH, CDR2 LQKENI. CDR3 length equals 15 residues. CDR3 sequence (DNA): TGTGCCAGCTCACCAGGCAGGGGGGACACAGATACGCAGTATTTT. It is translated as CASSPGRGDTDTQYF.

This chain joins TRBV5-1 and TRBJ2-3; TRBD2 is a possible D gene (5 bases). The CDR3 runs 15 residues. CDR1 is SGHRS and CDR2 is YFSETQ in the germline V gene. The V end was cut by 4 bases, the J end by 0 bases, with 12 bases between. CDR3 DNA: TGCGCCAGCAGCCGCCTCGGGGAGAGCACAGATACGCAGTATTTT. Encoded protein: CASSRLGESTDTQYF.

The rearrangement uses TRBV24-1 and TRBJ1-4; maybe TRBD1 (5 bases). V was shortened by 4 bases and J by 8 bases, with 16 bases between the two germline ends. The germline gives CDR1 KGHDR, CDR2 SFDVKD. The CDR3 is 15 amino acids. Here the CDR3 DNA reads TGTGCCACCAGTGACCCCGGGTCCAAGGGGGAAAAACTGTTTTTT. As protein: CATSDPGSKGEKLFF.

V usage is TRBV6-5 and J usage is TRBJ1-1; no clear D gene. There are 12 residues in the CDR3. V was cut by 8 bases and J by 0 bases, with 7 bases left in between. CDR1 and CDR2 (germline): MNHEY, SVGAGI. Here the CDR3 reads CASPSMNTEAFF. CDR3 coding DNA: TGTGCCAGCCCTAGCATGAACACTGAAGCTTTCTTT.

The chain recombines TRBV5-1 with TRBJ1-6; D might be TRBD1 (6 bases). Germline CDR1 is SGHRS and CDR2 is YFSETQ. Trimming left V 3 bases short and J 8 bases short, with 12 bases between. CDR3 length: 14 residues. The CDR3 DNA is TGCGCCAGCAGCTCAACAGGGACCGATTCACCCCTCCACTTT. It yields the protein CASSSTGTDSPLHF.

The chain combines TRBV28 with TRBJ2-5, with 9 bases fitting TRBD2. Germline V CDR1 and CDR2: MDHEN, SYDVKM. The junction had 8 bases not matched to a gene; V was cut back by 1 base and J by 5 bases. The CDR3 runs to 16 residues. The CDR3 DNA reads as TGTGCCAGCAGTTTATACGCGGGAGGGCCTGGGGAGACCCAGTACTTC. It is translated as CASSLYAGGPGETQYF. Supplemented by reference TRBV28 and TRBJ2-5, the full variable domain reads DVKVTQSSRYLVKRTGEKVFLECVQDMDHENMFWYRQDPGLGLRLIYFSYDVKMKEKGDIPEGYSVSREKKERFSLILESASTNQTSMYLCASSLYAGGPGETQYFGPGTRLLVL.

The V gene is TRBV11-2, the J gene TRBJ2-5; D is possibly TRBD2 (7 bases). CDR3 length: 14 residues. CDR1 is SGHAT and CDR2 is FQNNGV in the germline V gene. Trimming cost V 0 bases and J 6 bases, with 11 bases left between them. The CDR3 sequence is CASSLDPGGKTQYF. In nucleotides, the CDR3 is TGTGCCAGCAGCTTAGATCCGGGGGGCAAGACCCAGTACTTC.

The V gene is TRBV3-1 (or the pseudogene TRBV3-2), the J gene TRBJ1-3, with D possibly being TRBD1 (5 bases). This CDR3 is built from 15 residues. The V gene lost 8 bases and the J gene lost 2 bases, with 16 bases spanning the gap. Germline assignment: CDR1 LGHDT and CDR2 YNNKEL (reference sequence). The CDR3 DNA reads TGTGCCAGCGGGGGGAGGGGAATTGCTGGAAACACCATATATTTT. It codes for CASGGRGIAGNTIYF.

CDR3 region: CASSLYLSTEAFF. The CDR3 coding sequence is TGTGCCAGCAGTCTATATTTGAGCACTGAAGCTTTCTTT. This chain joins TRBV27 and TRBJ1-1; D remains ambiguous. The CDR3 has 13 amino acids. Trimming took off 5 bases at V and 4 bases at J, with 11 bases between the two ends. The V gene's germline CDR1 is MNHEY and CDR2 SMNVEV (reference sequence).

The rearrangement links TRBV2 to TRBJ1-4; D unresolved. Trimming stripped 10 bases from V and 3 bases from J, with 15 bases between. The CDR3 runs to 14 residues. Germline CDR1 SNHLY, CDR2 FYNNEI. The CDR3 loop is CATLRERSNEKLFF. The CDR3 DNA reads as TGTGCCACTCTCCGCGAGAGGTCTAATGAAAAACTGTTTTTT.